This entry lists 3 T cell receptor beta chains sequenced from one sample in a study of beta chain features in type 1 diabetes. No antigen has been assigned to these receptors. Expressed TCRB transcripts were sequenced after all isolated RNA was converted to cDNA. Sequenced by immunoSEQ multiplex PCR; TCRdb stores in-frame clones only, minus some. Of almost 350,000 clones in the sample, 9.3% were seen once. Study-wide results and limits: A moderate, significant TCRB CDR3 shortening appeared in type 1 diabetes across four CD4+ subsets.

Material: central memory CD4+ T cells from blood. The source is a man aged 30 to 39 with type 1 diabetes.

This clone occurred a few times. V usage is TRBV7-9 and J usage is TRBJ2-7; D call uncertain. Trimming removed 2 bases at V and 0 bases at J, with 8 bases between. CDR3 length: 14 residues. Germline loops: CDR1 SEHNR, CDR2 FQNEAQ (reference sequence). The CDR3 DNA is TGTGCCAGCAGCTTATCAGTCAACTCCTACGAGCAGTACTTC. Its protein product is CASSLSVNSYEQYF.

Only a few counts were recorded for this clone. This sequence joins TRBV7-2 and TRBJ2-5; D remains ambiguous. Trimming pared 2 bases from V and 5 bases from J, leaving 9 bases between. CDR1 is SGHTA and CDR2 is FQGNSA in the germline V gene. This CDR3 region has 13 residues. As DNA, the CDR3 is TGTGCCAGCAGCTTATATCACGGGGAGACCCAGTACTTC. Its protein is CASSLYHGETQYF.

This clone was counted a few times. The V call is TRBV5-6, the J call TRBJ2-7; D may be TRBD1 (5 bases). V dropped 0 bases and J dropped 7 bases, with 20 bases sitting between them. Germline V gives CDR1 SGHDT, CDR2 YYEEEE. CDR3 length equals 16 residues. Here the CDR3 DNA reads TGTGCCAGCAGCTTGGGAGGTTTAGGGGCCTCTTCTGAGCAGTACTTC. Its protein product is CASSLGGLGASSEQYF.